This T cell receptor (beta chain) came from a study of T cell responses to AZD1222 COVID-19 vaccine. General study findings and limits: Unmutated variant regions reportedly attract nearly half of all spike-specific TCRs. Most donors were white British, females outnumbered males, and clonal diversity was possibly underestimated. Only a handful of AZD1222 recipients, more than 5 in all, had baseline seropositivity. All repertoire sampling was performed exclusively after the peak T cell response.

Of note for this clone: Its antigen is unidentified.

CDR3 length equals 14 residues. CDR1 is SGHAT and CDR2 is FQDESV in the germline V gene (reference sequence). With 3 bases removed from V and 3 bases from J, the gap between germline ends came to 9 bases. Assay used: immunoSEQ multiplex PCR; TCRdb lists only in-frame clones, some missing. The profile shows 250,000 to 300,000 clones, 90% to 95% of them singletons. The specimen comprised peripheral blood, sampled 28 days after the second AZD1222 dose. The chain links TRBV11-1 to TRBJ2-1; D gene unclear. The TCR comes from an adult who received the AZD1222 COVID-19 vaccine. The CDR3 coding sequence is TGTGCCAGCAGCTTGCGGCGGCACTACAATGAGCAGTTCTTC. Protein sequence: CASSLRRHYNEQFF.